A selection of T cell receptor beta chains follows, all from one sample in a study of blood T cell repertoires in COVID-19. Profiling relied on immunoSEQ multiplex PCR, and the TCRdb table lists in-frame clones only, not all of them. The sample contains some 270,000 clones, roughly 90% of which appear only once. The source material was PBMCs or T cells enriched from blood (not recorded which). The receptors come from a woman in her sixties or seventies who had recovered from COVID-19. CDR3s include the opening cysteine and the closing phenylalanine or tryptophan. The order of the fields is J gene, V gene, D gene, CDR3 protein. A D gene is named only where the DNA matches it firmly.

>TRBJ1-2|TRBV24-1|NA
CATSDPSNYGYTF
>TRBJ2-3|TRBV30|NA
CAWSVIEDTQYF
>TRBJ1-6|TRBV7-9|NA
CASSLLSSYNSPLHF
>TRBJ1-2|TRBV7-5|NA
CARSSTSKPNYGYTF
>TRBJ2-7|TRBV3-1/TRBV3-2|NA
CASSQDTGQYF
>TRBJ2-3|TRBV20-1|NA
CSASRGGTDTQYF
>TRBJ1-4|TRBV10-3|NA
CAISESVRAGEKLFF
>TRBJ1-4|TRBV15|TRBD1
CATSREGQGGEKLFF
>TRBJ1-3|TRBV5-8|NA
CASSLAQAGLGNTIYF
>TRBJ2-1|TRBV28|NA
CASSATGYDEQFF
>TRBJ1-1|TRBV19|TRBD1
CASSIKGANTEAFF
>TRBJ2-1|TRBV5-1|NA
CASREENNEQFF
>TRBJ2-1|TRBV2|TRBD2
CASMTAGKHNEQFF
>TRBJ1-1|TRBV19|NA
CASSNLGGANTEAFF
>TRBJ2-1|TRBV19|TRBD1
CASSHFRGRGPNEQFF
>TRBJ1-2|TRBV6-5|NA
CASKKQGANYGYTF
>TRBJ2-3|TRBV5-1|NA
CASSLEYLGTDTQYF
>TRBJ2-2|TRBV7-9|TRBD2
CASSPGTSGGAVTGELFF
>TRBJ2-2|TRBV7-9|NA
CASSPYGPLGATGELFF
>TRBJ2-2|TRBV7-6|TRBD2
CASSTGLAGVTGELFF
>TRBJ1-4|TRBV14|TRBD1
CASSQDSGTAFNEKLFF
>TRBJ1-6|TRBV27|TRBD1
CASSLAGQGFSPLHF
>TRBJ1-2|TRBV9|NA
CASSPRPEEGYTF
>TRBJ1-2|TRBV27|NA
CASSPHGELYGYTF
>TRBJ2-1|TRBV5-1|NA
CASFRDSPENEQFF
>TRBJ2-2|TRBV27|TRBD2
CASSLRDRTSGVNPRELFF
>TRBJ2-7|TRBV5-1|NA
CASSLGLGPSYEQYF
>TRBJ2-7|TRBV11-2|TRBD1
CASSDRRDRASEQYF
>TRBJ1-1|TRBV7-9|NA
CASSLRAPGGSEAFF
>TRBJ2-2|TRBV6-1|TRBD2
CASSEASGRITGELFF
>TRBJ2-1|TRBV28|TRBD2
CASSFSGRSYNEQFF
>TRBJ2-3|TRBV7-3|NA
CASSTPGDTQYF
>TRBJ1-5|TRBV7-9|NA
CASSLPNQPQHF
>TRBJ2-2|TRBV3-1/TRBV3-2|NA
CASSHPGSGELFF
>TRBJ2-5|TRBV5-1|NA
CASSDLIRGETQYF